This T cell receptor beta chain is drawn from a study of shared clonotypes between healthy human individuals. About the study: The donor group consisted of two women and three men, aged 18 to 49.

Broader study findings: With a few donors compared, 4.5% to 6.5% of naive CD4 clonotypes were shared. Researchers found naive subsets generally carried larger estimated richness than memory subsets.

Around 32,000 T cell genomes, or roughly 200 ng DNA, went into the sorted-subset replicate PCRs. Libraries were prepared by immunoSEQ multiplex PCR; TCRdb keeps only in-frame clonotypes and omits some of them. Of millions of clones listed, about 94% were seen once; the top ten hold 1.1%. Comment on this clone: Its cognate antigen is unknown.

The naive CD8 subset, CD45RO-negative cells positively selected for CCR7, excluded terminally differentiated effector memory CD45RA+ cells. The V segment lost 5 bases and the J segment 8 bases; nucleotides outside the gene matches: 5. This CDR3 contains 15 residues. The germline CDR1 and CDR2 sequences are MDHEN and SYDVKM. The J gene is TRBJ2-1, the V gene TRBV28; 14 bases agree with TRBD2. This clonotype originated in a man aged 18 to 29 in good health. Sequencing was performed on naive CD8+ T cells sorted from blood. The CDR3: CASSLGTSGSYEQFF. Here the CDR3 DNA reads TGTGCCAGCAGTCTGGGGACTAGCGGGAGTTATGAGCAGTTCTTC.